Below are 18 T cell receptor beta chains sequenced from a single sample in a study of technical replicates of blood from a handful of donors. This table comes from immunoSEQ multiplex PCR, and its TCRdb copy is limited to in-frame clones, with some not included. The sample includes tens of thousands of clones, 90% to 96% of them seen just once. Sequenced: T cells isolated from PBMCs. The receptor source for this set is a human donor in good health.

This sequence joins TRBV5-4 and TRBJ2-7; the match to TRBD2 covers 13 bases. The CDR3 totals 15 residues. Trimming cost V 0 bases and J 8 bases; bases outside gene matches: 5. Germline CDR1 reads SGHNT; CDR2 reads YYREEE (reference sequence). This CDR3 is CASSLDMTSGRQQYF. The CDR3 DNA sequence: TGTGCCAGCAGCTTGGATATGACTAGCGGGAGGCAGCAGTACTTC.

Only one count was recorded for this clone. The gene calls are TRBV30 and TRBJ1-2; the D is unclear. V was pared by 8 bases and J by 4 bases, with 14 bases between. Germline V CDR1 and CDR2: GTSNPN, SVGIG (reference sequence). The CDR3 is 12 amino acids. The CDR3 protein is CATTDFSYGYTF. CDR3 bases: TGTGCCACAACAGATTTTTCCTATGGCTACACCTTC.

The chain joins TRBV30 to TRBJ1-1; D remains unclear. Germline lookup yields CDR1 GTSNPN and CDR2 SVGIG (reference sequence). CDR3 length: 12 amino acids. The V and J ends lost 6 bases and 5 bases respectively, with 13 bases between them. As DNA, the CDR3 is TGTGCCTGTCTAGAGTTTACGACTGAAGCTTTCTTT. Its translation is CACLEFTTEAFF. Combining the CDR3 with reference TRBV30 and TRBJ1-1 gives the whole variable domain SQTIHQWPATLVQPVGSPLSLECTVEGTSNPNLYWYRQAAGRGLQLLFYSVGIGQISSEVPQNLSASRPQDRQFILSSKKLLLSDSGFYLCACLEFTTEAFFGQGTRLTVV.

The chain employs TRBV25-1 and TRBJ2-5; D is uncertain. This CDR3 contains 13 residues. Germline CDR1 is MGHDK and CDR2 is SYGVNS. The V and J ends lost 2 bases and 3 bases respectively, with 7 bases between them. The CDR3 spells CASSENEEETQYF. In nucleotides, the CDR3 is TGTGCCAGCAGTGAAAATGAGGAAGAGACCCAGTACTTC.

The rearrangement joins TRBV7-8 to TRBJ2-7; 8 nucleotides line up with TRBD2. The CDR3 extends over 19 amino acids. Germline V gene sequence: CDR1 SGHVS, CDR2 FQNEAQ. V gave up 5 bases and J gave up 5 bases; unmatched junction bases: 23. In DNA, the CDR3 is TGTGCCAGCAGCCCGAGATACGCCGGCAGCGGGAGATCGTCTAACGAGCAGTACTTC. Its protein product is CASSPRYAGSGRSSNEQYF.

V and J are TRBV2 and TRBJ2-1; 8 bases agree with TRBD2. Losses at the gene ends were 6 bases for V and 2 bases for J; bases not matched to a gene: 3. The CDR3 sequence is 14 residues long. Per germline, CDR1 SNHLY and CDR2 FYNNEI. CDR3 nucleotide sequence: TGTGCCAGCAGGGGACTAGTAGCCTACAATGAGCAGTTCTTC. Its translation is CASRGLVAYNEQFF.

The V and J genes are TRBV5-6 and TRBJ1-4; TRBD1 is a possible D gene (6 bases). CDR3 length equals 15 residues. The V gene lost 2 bases and the J gene lost 0 bases, with 8 bases spanning the gap. Per the germline V gene, CDR1 is SGHDT and CDR2 is YYEEEE. The CDR3 nucleotides read TGTGCCAGCAGCTTCCGACAGGCAACTAATGAAAAACTGTTTTTT. Protein sequence: CASSFRQATNEKLFF.

The genes are TRBV13 and TRBJ2-5; possibly TRBD2 for D (6 bases). V lost 0 bases to trimming and J lost 1 base, with 9 bases between them. The CDR3 has 15 amino acids. CDR1 is PRHDT, CDR2 FYEKMQ, per germline (reference sequence). The chain's CDR3 is CASSLGMGLQETQYF. The CDR3, as DNA: TGTGCCAGCAGCTTAGGGATGGGACTCCAAGAGACCCAGTACTTC.

This rearrangement joins TRBV9 to TRBJ1-3; D is ambiguous. The germline CDR1 and CDR2 sequences are SGDLS and YYNGEE. Trimming removed 4 bases at V and 0 bases at J, with 11 bases between. CDR3 length equals 15 residues. The CDR3 loop reads CASSPTMGSGNTIYF. CDR3 DNA sequence: TGTGCCAGCAGCCCGACTATGGGCTCTGGAAACACCATATATTTT.

This rearrangement joins TRBV27 to TRBJ2-1; TRBD2 might be the D (6 bases). The CDR3 is made up of 17 amino acids. Trimming cost V 0 bases and J 9 bases, with 21 bases left between them. Germline CDR1 reads MNHEY; CDR2 reads SMNVEV (reference sequence). The CDR3, as DNA: TGTGCCAGCAGTTTATCGGCGGGGTTTGGGCCTCAGGGTGAGCAGTTCTTC. This gives the protein CASSLSAGFGPQGEQFF.

The chain carries TRBV7-2 and TRBJ2-2, with 7 positions matching TRBD1. Looked up from germline, CDR1 is SGHTA and CDR2 is FQGNSA. The CDR3 is 14 residues long. J gave up 5 bases and V 5 bases, and 5 bases lay outside the gene matches. This CDR3 is CASSPDRETGELFF. The CDR3 region has the DNA TGTGCCAGCAGCCCTGACAGGGAGACCGGGGAGCTGTTTTTT.

In its sample, this clone was seen once. The V call is TRBV6-5, the J call TRBJ2-5, with TRBD2 as a possible D gene (6 bases). V was shortened by 2 bases and J by 5 bases, with 15 bases between the two germline ends. This CDR3 spans 15 amino acids. CDR1 and CDR2 (germline): MNHEY, SVGAGI. CDR3 sequence (DNA): TGTGCCAGCAGTTACCTTAGGGGAGGTCTGGAGACCCAGTACTTC. It yields the protein CASSYLRGGLETQYF.

The chain carries TRBV27 and TRBJ1-1; the D gene is possibly TRBD1 (5 bases). The CDR3 covers 13 residues. V lost 3 bases, J lost 1 base, and 6 bases lay in between. The V gene's germline CDR1 is MNHEY and CDR2 SMNVEV (reference sequence). The CDR3 region is CASSFQGNTEAFF. CDR3 DNA: TGTGCCAGCAGTTTCCAGGGGAACACTGAAGCTTTCTTT.

The chain links TRBV7-9 to TRBJ1-3; D is ambiguous. This CDR3 spans 15 amino acids. Germline CDR1 is SEHNR and CDR2 is FQNEAQ (reference sequence). V lost 1 base and J 4 bases, leaving 11 bases between the germline ends. The CDR3 DNA follows: TGTGCCAGCAGCTTAGGAGGAAGGAAAGGAAACACCATATATTTT. Its protein product is CASSLGGRKGNTIYF.

The CDR3 here is CASSPGDRLYSGNTIYF. The CDR3 bases are TGTGCCAGCTCACCAGGGGACAGGCTTTACTCTGGAAACACCATATATTTT. The chain combines TRBV18 with TRBJ1-3, with TRBD1 identical over 8 bases. V lost 2 bases, J lost 0 bases, and 6 bases stayed unmatched. Per germline, CDR1 KGHSH and CDR2 LQKENI. The CDR3 is made up of 17 amino acids.

The chain has TRBV7-2 and TRBJ2-7; 8 nucleotides match TRBD2. The CDR3 covers 17 residues. Per germline, CDR1 SGHTA and CDR2 FQGNSA. The V gene end was trimmed by 2 bases and the J gene end by 0 bases; junction bases not matched to a gene: 9. The CDR3 bases are TGTGCCAGCAGCTTATTGGGTAGCGGGACACTCTCCTACGAGCAGTACTTC. Protein product: CASSLLGSGTLSYEQYF.

The V and J genes are TRBV25-1 and TRBJ1-1; 7 bases agree with TRBD1. Germline loops: CDR1 MGHDK, CDR2 SYGVNS. V trimming: 4 bases; J trimming: 5 bases; junction bases outside the gene matches: 4. The CDR3 consists of 13 residues. In nucleotides, the CDR3 is TGTGCCAGCAGTGGACAGGGCAGGACTGAAGCTTTCTTT. The encoded protein is CASSGQGRTEAFF.

This sequence joins TRBV18 and TRBJ1-1; 7 nucleotides agree with TRBD1. The V and J ends lost 2 bases and 2 bases, in that order; junction bases with no gene match: 8. Per the germline V gene, CDR1 is KGHSH and CDR2 is LQKENI. The CDR3 consists of 16 residues. The CDR3 sequence is CASSPIRDSLNTEAFF. DNA of the CDR3: TGTGCCAGCTCACCAATCCGGGACAGTTTAAACACTGAAGCTTTCTTT.